What follows is one TCR beta chain and its context. The study drew participants aged about 18 to 95 years from about two dozen US areas. Clinical histories supplied by participants themselves formed the basis of cohort assignment. The assay was immunoSEQ multiplex PCR, and TCRdb's table has in-frame clones only and misses some. The data show about 480,000 clones, with roughly 87% seen just once and under 2.5% held by the top ten. This sample was included in a study of blood T cell repertoires in COVID-19. CDR1 is SNHLY, CDR2 FYNNEI, per germline. The J segment lost 7 bases and the V segment lost 5 bases, leaving 4 bases of the junction unmatched. The length of the CDR3 is 13 residues.

Sequenced input: PBMCs or T cells enriched from blood (not recorded which). This TCR came from a woman younger than 30 with acute COVID-19. V usage is TRBV2 and J usage is TRBJ1-4; TRBD1 matches at 7 bases. CDR3 in DNA: TGTGCCAGCAGTCTCAGGGGGATTGAAAAACTGTTTTTT. Protein product: CASSLRGIEKLFF.